This T cell receptor beta chain originates from a study of blood T cells in healthy people across ages. Primers used in a second PCR of roughly 6 to 12 cycles were a sample-barcoded 5' primer and a J-beta primer mix. The template-switch adaptor was a 5' adaptor with 12 random nucleotides. It tagged each cDNA molecule. TCRdb analysed the 5' RACE reads with MiXCR anew, one entry per CDR3 protein. Of over a million distinct CDR3 sequences in the sample, under 55% are singletons; the top ten hold less than 5%. This clonotype was recorded a few times. The sample was blood. The sequence came from a young woman in good health.

CDR3 loop: CASTPPSYNEQFF. DNA for the CDR3: TGTGCCAGCACGCCACCCTCTTACAATGAGCAGTTCTTC. This chain joins TRBV7-9 and TRBJ2-1; no clear D. There are 13 residues in the CDR3. The germline gives CDR1 SEHNR, CDR2 FQNEAQ (reference sequence). Trimming took 7 bases from V and 4 from J, leaving 11 bases between them.